The T cell receptor (beta chain) described here comes from a study of blood T cell repertoires in COVID-19. Looking at the study overall: Sources were T cells, B-cell-depleted T cells, or PBMCs; the material itself was cDNA or gDNA.

Participants' reported clinical history set cohort assignment. The V end was cut by 0 bases, the J end by 13 bases, with 25 bases between. The CDR3 loop spans 17 amino acids. From germline, CDR1 is GTSNPN and CDR2 SVGIG (reference sequence). Assay: immunoSEQ multiplex PCR; the TCRdb copy retains only in-frame clones and omits some. Here the sample spans 200,000 or so clones, roughly 84% being singletons. This rearrangement joins TRBV30 to TRBJ1-6; D is uncertain. The specimen was PBMCs or T cells enriched from blood (not recorded which). The origin of this receptor is a man aged 35 to 55 who had recovered from COVID-19. The CDR3 nucleotides are TGTGCCTGGAGTGTACGCTGGGGAGAAAACCCGACCGCGCCCCTCCACTTT. Amino acid sequence: CAWSVRWGENPTAPLHF.